This TCR beta chain was obtained from a study of control samples from healthy donors and cancer patients. Clones were sequenced by immunoSEQ multiplex PCR, and TCRdb holds only the in-frame ones, with some missing. The data contain about 140,000 clones, approximately 91% of them singletons. This clone was recorded once. Trimming took 8 bases from V and 0 from J, leaving 8 bases between them. This CDR3 is built from 12 residues. The chain links TRBV12-3 or TRBV12-4 to TRBJ2-7; D not resolved. The sample comprised blood. The clonotype was recovered from a man aged 25 to 40 in good health. The CDR3 nucleotides are TGTGCCAGCCAAAAACTCTCCTACGAGCAGTACTTC. It translates to CASQKLSYEQYF.